A selection of T cell receptor beta chains follows, all from one sample in a study of beta chain features in type 1 diabetes. The method was immunoSEQ multiplex PCR; TCRdb's version includes in-frame clones alone and lacks a portion of them. Among about 160,000 clones, 7.8% were seen once, and the ten largest hold 0.94%. The specimen was central memory CD4+ T cells from blood. Receptors originate from a woman aged 35 to 49 with type 1 diabetes. Each CDR3 is given with its conserved first and last residue. D genes are given only for firm matches. Clone size is stated in some rows and not others, as once, few, many or a class when expanded.

J | D | size | V | DNA | CDR3
TRBJ2-3 | TRBD2 | NA | TRBV18 | TGTGCCAGCTCACTCCGTCAACTAGCGGGGGGCACAGATACGCAGTATTTT | CASSLRQLAGGTDTQYF
TRBJ2-6 | NA | few | TRBV28 | TGTGCCAGCAGTTTGATGGCTTCTGGGGCCAACGTCCTGACTTTC | CASSLMASGANVLTF
TRBJ2-5 | TRBD2 | few | TRBV15 | TGTGCCACCAGCAGAGTGGCTGCGGGGGGGACCCAGTACTTC | CATSRVAAGGTQYF
TRBJ2-1 | NA | NA | TRBV7-3 | TGTGCCAGCAGCTCCCAGGGTGACGAGCAGTTCTTC | CASSSQGDEQFF
TRBJ2-5 | TRBD1 | NA | TRBV5-1 | TGCGCCAGCAGCTTCGGGACAGGCCCGCAAGAGACCCAGTACTTC | CASSFGTGPQETQYF
TRBJ1-6 | NA | few | TRBV5-1 | TGCGCCAGCAGCTTTCGAGGGAATTCACCCCTCCACTTT | CASSFRGNSPLHF
TRBJ1-1 | NA | few | TRBV6-5 | TGTGCCAGCAGTGACAGCCTGAACACTGAAGCTTTCTTT | CASSDSLNTEAFF
TRBJ1-6 | TRBD1 | NA | TRBV5-1 | TGCGCCAGCAGCTCCGGGACAGGGTACGATTCACCCCTCCACTTT | CASSSGTGYDSPLHF
TRBJ1-1 | NA | few | TRBV4-3 | TGCGCCAGCAGCCAAGAGGCAGGCAGGGAAGCTTTCTTT | CASSQEAGREAFF
TRBJ2-5 | NA | NA | TRBV9 | TGTGCCAGCAGCTCTTCGGACGGGAAAGAGACCCAGTACTTC | CASSSSDGKETQYF
TRBJ1-4 | TRBD1 | NA | TRBV28 | TGTGCCAGCAGCCCTGCGGGACAGGGTCCCGAAAAACTGTTTTTT | CASSPAGQGPEKLFF
TRBJ1-5 | NA | NA | TRBV30 | TGTGCCTGGGGTGGGGCAGGGATCACTCAGCCCCAGCATTTT | CAWGGAGITQPQHF
TRBJ2-1 | TRBD2 | NA | TRBV27 | TGTGCCAGCAGCCCGATCGGGACTAGGGGTACCATGGGTGAGCAGTTCTTC | CASSPIGTRGTMGEQFF
TRBJ1-5 | TRBD1 | NA | TRBV10-2 | TGCGCCAGCAGGGGGACAGGGGGACGCAATCAGCCCCAGCATTTT | CASRGTGGRNQPQHF
TRBJ2-1 | TRBD2 | NA | TRBV5-7 | TGTGCCAGCAGCTTGGGACTAGCGGGACGACTAAGGACCTATGAGCAGTTCTTC | CASSLGLAGRLRTYEQFF
TRBJ1-6 | NA | NA | TRBV6-6 | TGTGCCACCTGGGGGGGGTGGATGGATTCACCCCTCCACTTT | CATWGGWMDSPLHF
TRBJ1-1 | NA | NA | TRBV4-2 | TGTGCCAGCAGCCCAAATCTACAGGGAACTGAAGCTTTCTTT | CASSPNLQGTEAFF
TRBJ1-4 | NA | few | TRBV4-1 | TGCGCCAGCAGCCAAGATAGGGGCGAAGTCACGGAAAAACTGTTTTTT | CASSQDRGEVTEKLFF
TRBJ1-2 | NA | NA | TRBV29-1 | TGCAGCGTTGAAGATCAGGGCAGCTTTTATGGCTACACCTTC | CSVEDQGSFYGYTF
TRBJ1-1 | NA | few | TRBV10-3 | TGTGCCATCAGTGAATCTAGTTTGAACACTGAAGCTTTCTTT | CAISESSLNTEAFF
TRBJ1-1 | TRBD1 | NA | TRBV13 | TGTGCCAGCAGCTCCAACAGGGGTAGCACTGAAGCTTTCTTT | CASSSNRGSTEAFF
TRBJ2-4 | NA | few | TRBV7-2 | TGTGCCAGCAGCTTAGCGCGGTTAAACATTCAGTACTTC | CASSLARLNIQYF
TRBJ2-7 | TRBD2 | few | TRBV11-2 | TGTGCCAGCAGCCCCCGGGGAGGGATCGACGAGCAGTACTTC | CASSPRGGIDEQYF
TRBJ2-1 | NA | NA | TRBV5-6 | TGTGCCAGCAGCTCGCAAGCCGCGAGCTCCTACAATGAGCAGTTCTTC | CASSSQAASSYNEQFF
TRBJ2-1 | NA | NA | TRBV7-2 | TGTGCCAGCAGCTTAGATCAGGGTGCGAGAGGTGAGCAGTTCTTC | CASSLDQGARGEQFF